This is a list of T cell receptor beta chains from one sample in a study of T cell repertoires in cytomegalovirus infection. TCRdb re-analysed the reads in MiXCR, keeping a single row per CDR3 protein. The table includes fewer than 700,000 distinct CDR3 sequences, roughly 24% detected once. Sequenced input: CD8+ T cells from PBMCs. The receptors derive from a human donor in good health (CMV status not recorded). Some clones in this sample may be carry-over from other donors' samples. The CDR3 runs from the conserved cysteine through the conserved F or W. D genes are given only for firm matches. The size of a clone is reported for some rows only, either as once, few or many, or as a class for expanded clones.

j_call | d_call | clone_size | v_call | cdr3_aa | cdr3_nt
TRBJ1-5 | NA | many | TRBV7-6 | CASSLGSYFNQPQHF | TGTGCCAGCAGCTTGGGAAGCTACTTCAATCAGCCCCAGCATTTT
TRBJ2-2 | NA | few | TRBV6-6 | CATLAWANTGELFF | TGTGCCACATTAGCGTGGGCGAACACCGGGGAGCTGTTTTTT
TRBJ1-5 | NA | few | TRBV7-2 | CASSPEGQPQHF | TGTGCCAGCAGCCCTGAGGGTCAGCCCCAGCATTTT
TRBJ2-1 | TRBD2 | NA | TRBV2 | CASSARGGALQNEQFF | TGTGCCAGCAGTGCCCGGGGGGGGGCCCTCCAAAATGAGCAGTTCTTC
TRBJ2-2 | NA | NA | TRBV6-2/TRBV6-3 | CASTLQAYGGELFF | TGTGCCAGCACCCTCCAAGCATACGGCGGGGAGCTGTTTTTT
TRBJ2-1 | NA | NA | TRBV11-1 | CASSEPRLPTNEQFF | TGTGCCAGCAGCGAACCACGCCTTCCTACCAATGAGCAGTTCTTC
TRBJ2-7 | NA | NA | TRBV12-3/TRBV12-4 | CASSLGSLEQYF | TGTGCCAGCAGTTTAGGGTCCCTCGAGCAGTACTTC
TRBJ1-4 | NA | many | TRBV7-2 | CASSSQFEKLFF | TGTGCCAGCAGCTCCCAGTTTGAAAAACTGTTTTTT
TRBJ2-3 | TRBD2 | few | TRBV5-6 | CASSGPSGGLTDTQYF | TGTGCCAGCAGCGGGCCTAGCGGGGGACTCACAGATACGCAGTATTTT
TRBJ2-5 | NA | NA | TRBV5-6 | CASSSLEPSKETQYF | TGTGCCAGCAGCTCCTTAGAGCCCTCGAAGGAGACCCAGTACTTC
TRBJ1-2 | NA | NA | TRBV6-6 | CASSHRVASDGYTF | TGTGCCAGCAGTCACAGGGTGGCTTCGGATGGCTACACCTTC
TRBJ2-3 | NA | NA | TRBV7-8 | CASNPGGLLGDTQYF | TGTGCCAGCAACCCCGGGGGCCTCTTGGGAGATACGCAGTATTTT
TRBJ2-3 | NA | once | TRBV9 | CASSAPGLSADTQFF | TGTGCCAGCAGCGCCCCAGGGTTGTCGGCAGATACGCAGTTTTTT
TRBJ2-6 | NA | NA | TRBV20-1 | CSARTTDQARAGANVLTF | TGCAGTGCTCGAACGACCGACCAGGCGAGGGCCGGGGCCAACGTCCTGACTTTC
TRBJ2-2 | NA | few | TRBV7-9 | CASSQTTTGKNTGELFF | TGTGCCAGCAGCCAAACTACGACAGGAAAGAACACCGGGGAGCTGTTTTTT
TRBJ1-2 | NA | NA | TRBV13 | CASSLGLQGPEKNYGYTF | TGTGCCAGCAGCTTAGGCCTACAGGGTCCGGAAAAGAACTATGGCTATACCTTC
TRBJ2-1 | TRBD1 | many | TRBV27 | CASRQGADSYNEQFF | TGTGCCAGCAGACAGGGGGCGGACTCCTACAATGAGCAGTTCTTC
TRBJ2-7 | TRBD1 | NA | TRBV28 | CASSVSLTGGLSYEQYF | TGTGCCAGCAGTGTGTCGCTTACAGGGGGCCTTTCCTACGAGCAGTACTTC
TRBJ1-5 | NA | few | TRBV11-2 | CASSLDGGRNQPQHF | TGTGCCAGCAGCTTAGATGGGGGCCGCAATCAGCCCCAGCATTTT
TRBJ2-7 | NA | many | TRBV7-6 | CASSLSPGEYEQYF | TGTGCCAGCAGCTTATCGCCGGGGGAATACGAGCAGTACTTC
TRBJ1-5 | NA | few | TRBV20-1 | CSARSAPGSSWNSNQPQHF | TGCAGTGCTAGGTCAGCCCCGGGCTCCTCCTGGAATAGCAATCAGCCCCAGCATTTT
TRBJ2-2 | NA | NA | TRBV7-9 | CASSLAIAATGELFF | TGTGCCAGCAGCTTAGCGATCGCGGCCACCGGGGAACTGTTTTTT